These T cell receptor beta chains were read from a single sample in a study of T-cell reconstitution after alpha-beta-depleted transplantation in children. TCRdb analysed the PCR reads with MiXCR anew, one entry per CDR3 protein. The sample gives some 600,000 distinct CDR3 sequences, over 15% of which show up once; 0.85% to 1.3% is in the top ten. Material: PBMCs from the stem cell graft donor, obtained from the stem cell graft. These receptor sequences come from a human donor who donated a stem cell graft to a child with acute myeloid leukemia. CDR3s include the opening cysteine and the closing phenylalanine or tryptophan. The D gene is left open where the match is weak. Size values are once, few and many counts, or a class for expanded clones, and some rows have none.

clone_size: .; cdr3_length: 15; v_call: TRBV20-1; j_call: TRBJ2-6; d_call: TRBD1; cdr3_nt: TGCAGTGCTAGGGCGACAGGGTTCGGGGCCAACGTCCTGACTTTC; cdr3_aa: CSARATGFGANVLTF
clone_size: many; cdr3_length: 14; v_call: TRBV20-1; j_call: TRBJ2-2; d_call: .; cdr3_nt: TGCAGTGCTAGAGATCATCTCAACACCGGGGAGCTGTTTTTT; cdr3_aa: CSARDHLNTGELFF
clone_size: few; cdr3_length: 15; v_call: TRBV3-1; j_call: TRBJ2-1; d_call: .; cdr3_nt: TGTGCCAGCAGTCAGATTAAAGACAAGGGAAATGAGCAGTTCTTC; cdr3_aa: CASSQIKDKGNEQFF
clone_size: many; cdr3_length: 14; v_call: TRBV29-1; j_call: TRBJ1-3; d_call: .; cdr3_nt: TGCAGCGTTGAATCAACAGGGTCTGGAAACACCATATATTTT; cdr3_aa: CSVESTGSGNTIYF
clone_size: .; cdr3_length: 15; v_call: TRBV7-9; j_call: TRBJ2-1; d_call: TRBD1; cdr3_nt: TGTGCCAGCAGCTATACTCGGGACAGGGGATGGGAGCAGTTCTTC; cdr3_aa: CASSYTRDRGWEQFF
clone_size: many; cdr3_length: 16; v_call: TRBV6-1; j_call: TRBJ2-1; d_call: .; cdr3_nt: TGTGCCAGCAGTCGACCGGGACCTAGCTCCTACAATGAGCAGTTCTTC; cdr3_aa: CASSRPGPSSYNEQFF
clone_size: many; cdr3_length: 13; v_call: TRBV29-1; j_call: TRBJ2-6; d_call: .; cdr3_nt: TGCAGCGTTGGGGAGTCTGGGGCCAACGTCCTGACTTTC; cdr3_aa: CSVGESGANVLTF
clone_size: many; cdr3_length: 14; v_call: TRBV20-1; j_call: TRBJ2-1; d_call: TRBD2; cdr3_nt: TGCAGTGCGCCACGGGGGGGCCGCTACAATGAGCAGTTCTTC; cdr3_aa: CSAPRGGRYNEQFF
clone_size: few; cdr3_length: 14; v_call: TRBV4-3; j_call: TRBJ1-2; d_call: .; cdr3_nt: TGCGCCAGCAGCCAAGATCCACAGGGAAGTGGCTACACCTTC; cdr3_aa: CASSQDPQGSGYTF
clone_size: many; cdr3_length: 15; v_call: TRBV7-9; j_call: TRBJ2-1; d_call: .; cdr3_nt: TGTGCCAGCAGCTTAGGTCGGCGTGCCTACAATGAGCAGTTCTTC; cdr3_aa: CASSLGRRAYNEQFF
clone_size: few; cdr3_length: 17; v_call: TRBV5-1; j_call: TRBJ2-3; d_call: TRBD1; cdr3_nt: TGCGCCAGCAGCTTGGACAACAGGGGAAAGGGCACAGATACGCAGTATTTT; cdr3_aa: CASSLDNRGKGTDTQYF
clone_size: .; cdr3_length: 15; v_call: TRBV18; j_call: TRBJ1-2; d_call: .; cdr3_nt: TGTGCCAGCTCACCATGGATGGACCGCTCCTATGGCTACACCTTC; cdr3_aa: CASSPWMDRSYGYTF
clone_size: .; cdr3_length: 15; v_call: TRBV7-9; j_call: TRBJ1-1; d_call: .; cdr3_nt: TGTGCCAGCAGCTTAGTACACCGATCAAGGACTGAAGCTTTCTTT; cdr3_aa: CASSLVHRSRTEAFF
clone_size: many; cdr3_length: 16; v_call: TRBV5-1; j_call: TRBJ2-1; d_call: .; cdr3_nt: TGCGCCAGCAGCTTTACTAGCCCCAGCTCCTACAATGAGCAGTTCTTC; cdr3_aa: CASSFTSPSSYNEQFF
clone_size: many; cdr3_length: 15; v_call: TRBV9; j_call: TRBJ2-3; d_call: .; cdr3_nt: TGTGCCAGCAGCGTAGAAGGGACGCGCACAGATACGCAGTATTTT; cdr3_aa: CASSVEGTRTDTQYF
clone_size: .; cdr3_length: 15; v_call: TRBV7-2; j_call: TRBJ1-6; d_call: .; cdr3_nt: TGTGCCAGCAGCTTAAGACAGCCGTATAATTCACCCCTCCACTTT; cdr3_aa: CASSLRQPYNSPLHF
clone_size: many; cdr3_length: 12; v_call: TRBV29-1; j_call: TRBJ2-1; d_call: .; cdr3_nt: TGCAGCGTGGTCGGGGTCTACAATGAGCAGTTCTTC; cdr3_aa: CSVVGVYNEQFF
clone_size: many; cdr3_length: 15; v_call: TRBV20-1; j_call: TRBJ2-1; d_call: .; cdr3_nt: TGCAGTGCTGCGACAGGTGGGAGCTCCTACAATGAGCAGTTCTTC; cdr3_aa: CSAATGGSSYNEQFF
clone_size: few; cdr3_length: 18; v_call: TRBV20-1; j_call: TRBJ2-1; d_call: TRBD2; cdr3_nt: TGCAGTGCTAGAGATGATTCCAGACTAGCGGGGGGGTGGAATGAGCAGTTCTTC; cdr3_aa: CSARDDSRLAGGWNEQFF
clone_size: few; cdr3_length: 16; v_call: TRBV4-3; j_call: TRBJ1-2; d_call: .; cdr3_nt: TGCGCCAGCAGCCAAGATCGGCAGGGATCCGTCTATGGCTACACCTTC; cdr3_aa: CASSQDRQGSVYGYTF
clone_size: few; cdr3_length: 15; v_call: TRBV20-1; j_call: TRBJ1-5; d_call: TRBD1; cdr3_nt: TGCAGTGCTAGAGGTTTGGGACAGGGAAACCAGCCCCAGCATTTT; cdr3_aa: CSARGLGQGNQPQHF
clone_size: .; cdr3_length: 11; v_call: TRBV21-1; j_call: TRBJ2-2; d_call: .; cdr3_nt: TGTGCCAGGACTAGCCCCGGGGAGCTGTTTTTT; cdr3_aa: CARTSPGELFF
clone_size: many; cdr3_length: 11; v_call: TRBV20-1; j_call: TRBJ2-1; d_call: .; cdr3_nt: TGCAGTGCTAGATCACAGGAGGGGCAGTTCTTC; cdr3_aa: CSARSQEGQFF
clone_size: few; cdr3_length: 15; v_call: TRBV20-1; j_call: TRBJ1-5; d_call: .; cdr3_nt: TGCAGTGCTAGAGATAGGAGGGGAAGTAGTCAGCCCCAGCATTTT; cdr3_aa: CSARDRRGSSQPQHF
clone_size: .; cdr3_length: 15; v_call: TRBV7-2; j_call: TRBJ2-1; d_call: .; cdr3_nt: TGTGCCAGCAGCTTAGTGGGGGGCTCGGTCAATGAGCAGTTCTTC; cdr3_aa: CASSLVGGSVNEQFF
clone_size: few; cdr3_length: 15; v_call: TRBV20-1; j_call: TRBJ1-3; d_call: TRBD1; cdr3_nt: TGCAGTGCTAGGCAGGGGGCGAATTCTGGAAACACCATATATTTT; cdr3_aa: CSARQGANSGNTIYF
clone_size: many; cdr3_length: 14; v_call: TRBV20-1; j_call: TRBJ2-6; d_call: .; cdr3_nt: TGCAGTGCTCAGGACAGCTCTGGGGCCAACGTCCTGACTTTC; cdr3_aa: CSAQDSSGANVLTF
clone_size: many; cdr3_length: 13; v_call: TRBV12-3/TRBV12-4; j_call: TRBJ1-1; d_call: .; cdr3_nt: TGTGCCAGCGGCTTAGGTTATGGCACTGAAGCTTTCTTT; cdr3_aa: CASGLGYGTEAFF
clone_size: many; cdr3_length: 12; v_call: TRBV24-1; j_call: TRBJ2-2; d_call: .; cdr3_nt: TGTGCCACTGCGACCTCAACCGGGGAGCTGTTTTTT; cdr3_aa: CATATSTGELFF
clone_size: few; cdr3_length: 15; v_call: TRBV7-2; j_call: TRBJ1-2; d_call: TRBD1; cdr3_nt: TGTGCCAGCAGCTTAGTACGCAGGGGGCCCTATGGCTACACCTTC; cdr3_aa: CASSLVRRGPYGYTF
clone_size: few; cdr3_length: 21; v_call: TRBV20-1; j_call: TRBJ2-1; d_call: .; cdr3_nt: TGCAGTGCTAGAGATCCCCGGGGCGGCTACTGGGAAGGTAACTCCTACAATGAGCAGTTCTTC; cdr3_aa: CSARDPRGGYWEGNSYNEQFF
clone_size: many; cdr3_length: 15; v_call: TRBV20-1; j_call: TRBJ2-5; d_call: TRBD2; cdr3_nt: TGCAGTGCTAGGATCGTCGGGACTAGGGTAGAGACCCAGTACTTC; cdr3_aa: CSARIVGTRVETQYF
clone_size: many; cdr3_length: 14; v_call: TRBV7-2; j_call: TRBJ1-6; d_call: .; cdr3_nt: TGTGCCAGCAGCTTGCCCACCTATAATTCACCCCTCCACTTT; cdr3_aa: CASSLPTYNSPLHF
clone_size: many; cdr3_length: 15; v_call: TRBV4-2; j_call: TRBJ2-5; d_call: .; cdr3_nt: TGTGCCAGCAGCCAGAGGGGCGGTCCTCAAGAGACCCAGTACTTC; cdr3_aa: CASSQRGGPQETQYF
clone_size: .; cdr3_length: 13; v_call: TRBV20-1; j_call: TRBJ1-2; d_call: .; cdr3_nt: TGCAGTGCACCCGCCCGCGGGGATTATGGCTACACCTTC; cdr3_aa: CSAPARGDYGYTF
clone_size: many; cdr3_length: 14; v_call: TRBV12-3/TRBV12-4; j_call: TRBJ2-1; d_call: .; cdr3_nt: TGTGCCAGCAGTTTTGACGGGGAGACCAATGAGCAGTTCTTC; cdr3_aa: CASSFDGETNEQFF
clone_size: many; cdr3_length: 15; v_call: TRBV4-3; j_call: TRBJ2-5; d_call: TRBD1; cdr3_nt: TGCGCCAGCAGCCAAGACCAAGACAGGGGTGAGACCCAGTACTTC; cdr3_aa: CASSQDQDRGETQYF